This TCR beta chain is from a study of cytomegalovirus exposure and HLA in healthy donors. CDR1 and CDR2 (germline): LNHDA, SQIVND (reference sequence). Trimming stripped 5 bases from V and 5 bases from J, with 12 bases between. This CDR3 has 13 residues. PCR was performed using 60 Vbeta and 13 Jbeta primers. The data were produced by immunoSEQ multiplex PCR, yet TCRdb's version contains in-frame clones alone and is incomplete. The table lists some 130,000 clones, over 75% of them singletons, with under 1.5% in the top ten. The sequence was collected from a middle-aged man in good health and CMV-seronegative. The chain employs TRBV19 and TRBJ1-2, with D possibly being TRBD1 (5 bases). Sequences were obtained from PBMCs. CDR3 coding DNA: TGTGCCAGTAGTCCCCCCCCAGGGTATGGCTACACCTTC. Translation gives CASSPPPGYGYTF.